This T cell receptor (beta chain) derives from a study of beta chain features in type 1 diabetes. In this sample, this clone turned up a few times. Antigen unknown. Study-level findings and limits: Type 1 diabetes patients had TCRB CDR3s that were shorter (moderately but significantly so) in all four CD4+ subsets. Naive, central memory and regulatory TCRB repertoires appeared more similar among patients than healthy donors. Diminished insertions and augmented deletions at VDJ junctions characterized type 1 diabetes patients.

CD4+ naive, central memory, regulatory and stem cell-like memory cells were sorted via CD45RO/CCR7/CD25/CD127/CD95/CD27. Trimming cost V 4 bases and J 9 bases, with 22 bases left between them. This CDR3 region has 16 residues. Germline assignment: CDR1 SEHNR and CDR2 FQNEAQ (reference sequence). cDNA synthesis used the whole RNA isolate, giving expressed TCRB sequences. The method was immunoSEQ multiplex PCR; TCRdb's version includes in-frame clones alone and lacks a portion of them. The sample holds just over 600,000 clones; about 16% are singletons and the top ten take 0.093%. The rearrangement links TRBV7-9 to TRBJ2-1; TRBD2 might be the D (6 bases). The specimen sequenced was naive CD4+ T cells from blood. The sequence was collected from a man aged 18 to 30 in good health. The CDR3 region has the DNA TGTGCCAGCAGCTCCCCGACTAGACCTCGGACGAGTGAGCAGTTCTTC. Translated: CASSSPTRPRTSEQFF.